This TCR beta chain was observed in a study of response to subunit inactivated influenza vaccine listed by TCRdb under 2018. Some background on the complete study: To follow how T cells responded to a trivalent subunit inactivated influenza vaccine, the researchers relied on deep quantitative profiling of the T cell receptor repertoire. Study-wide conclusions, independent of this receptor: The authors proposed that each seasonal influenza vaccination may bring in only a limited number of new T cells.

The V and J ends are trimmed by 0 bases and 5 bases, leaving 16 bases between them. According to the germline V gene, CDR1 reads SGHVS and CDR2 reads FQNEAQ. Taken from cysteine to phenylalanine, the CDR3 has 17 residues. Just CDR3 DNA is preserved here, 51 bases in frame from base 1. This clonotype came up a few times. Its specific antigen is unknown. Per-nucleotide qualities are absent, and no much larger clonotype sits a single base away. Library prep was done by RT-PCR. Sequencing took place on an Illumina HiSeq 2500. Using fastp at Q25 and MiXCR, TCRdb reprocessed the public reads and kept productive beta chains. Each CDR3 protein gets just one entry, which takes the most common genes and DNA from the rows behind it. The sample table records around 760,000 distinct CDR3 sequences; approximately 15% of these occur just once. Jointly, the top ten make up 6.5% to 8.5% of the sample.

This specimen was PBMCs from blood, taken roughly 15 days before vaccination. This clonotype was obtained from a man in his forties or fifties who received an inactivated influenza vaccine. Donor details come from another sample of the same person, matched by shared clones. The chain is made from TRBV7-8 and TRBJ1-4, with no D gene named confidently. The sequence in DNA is TGTGCCAGCAGCTTAGCGAGGTGGACGGAACCAAATGAAAAACTGTTTTTT. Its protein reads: CASSLARWTEPNEKLFF.